What follows describes a single TCR beta chain. Its antigen is unknown. The PCR ran on 60 Vbeta and 13 Jbeta primers. The protocol was immunoSEQ multiplex PCR, while the TCRdb copy is restricted to in-frame clones and leaves out a portion. This sample has fewer than 200,000 clones; roughly 9.4% occur once, and the top ten carry less than 1.5%. J lost 3 bases, V lost 5 bases, and 8 bases had no gene match. The CDR3 is 15 amino acids. The V gene's germline CDR1 is SGHVS and CDR2 FNYEAQ. These data are taken from a study of cytomegalovirus exposure and HLA in healthy donors. Study-wide points: A later analysis associated 15,000 to 20,000 TCR beta sequences with HLA alleles at a 0.05 false discovery rate.

The sample was PBMCs. The chain is built from TRBV7-6 and TRBJ2-7; TRBD1 matches 9 bases. This clonotype was sampled from a woman in her twenties or thirties in good health and CMV-seropositive. The CDR3 spells CASSKGTGNDYEQYF. The CDR3 nucleotides read TGTGCCAGCAGCAAGGGGACAGGGAATGACTACGAGCAGTACTTC.